Listed here are 20 T cell receptor beta chains from one sample, sequenced in a study of blood T cell repertoires in COVID-19 (dated by TCRdb to between 2020 and 2021). The library came from the immunoSEQ multiplex PCR assay. Sourced from immuneACCESS, this table was stored by TCRdb with only in-frame sequences that have V and J called. A share of the clones is absent; for the studies checked, an unresolved V gene accounts for under half, and the remainder has no known explanation. For this sample there are about 80,000 clones; over 70% appear just once. The ten most abundant clones make up more than 10% of the sample. Specimen: peripheral blood. Receptors originate from an elderly man with acute or convalescent COVID-19.

The chain uses TRBV6-5 and TRBJ2-5; perhaps TRBD2 as D (6 bases). Per the germline V gene, CDR1 is MNHEY and CDR2 is SVGAGI. V was cut by 6 bases and J by 2 bases, with 13 bases left in between. The CDR3 spans 14 residues. CDR3 residues: CASRMDYSQETQYF. The CDR3 nucleotides read TGTGCCAGCAGGATGGACTATTCACAAGAGACCCAGTACTTC.

The CDR3 here is CASSRERNEKLFF. The CDR3 coding sequence is TGTGCCAGCAGCAGGGAGAGAAATGAAAAACTGTTTTTT. The chain joins TRBV5-6 to TRBJ1-4, with D unresolved. Germline CDR1 SGHDT, CDR2 YYEEEE. The CDR3 sequence is 13 residues long. V lost 4 bases and J lost 5, with 9 bases in between. Full variable domain (missing parts from reference TRBV5-6 and TRBJ1-4): DAGVTQSPTHLIKTRGQQVTLRCSPKSGHDTVSWYQQALGQGPQFIFQYYEEEERQRGNFPDRFSGHQFPNYSSELNVNALLLGDSALYLCASSRERNEKLFFGSGTQLSVL.

V usage is TRBV2 and J usage is TRBJ2-5; maybe TRBD2 (6 bases). This CDR3 spans 15 amino acids. CDR1 is SNHLY and CDR2 is FYNNEI in the germline V gene. Trimming shortened V by 5 bases and J by 2 bases, and 15 bases separated the two germline ends. The CDR3, as DNA: TGTGCCAGCAGTTCCCCGGCGGGGACGCAAGAGACCCAGTACTTC. This codes for CASSSPAGTQETQYF.

The chain joins TRBV9 to TRBJ1-5, with 9 bases fitting TRBD1. CDR3 size: 16 residues. Unmatched junction bases numbered 4, after V lost 3 bases and J lost 0 bases. Germline CDR1 reads SGDLS; CDR2 reads YYNGEE. As DNA, the CDR3 is TGTGCCAGCAGCGCAGGGACAGGGCTTAGCAATCAGCCCCAGCATTTT. Translating gives CASSAGTGLSNQPQHF.

The rearrangement joins TRBV5-5 to TRBJ2-7; D is uncertain. V lost 2 bases and J 1 base, leaving 10 bases between the germline ends. Germline assignment: CDR1 SGHKS and CDR2 YYEKEE (reference sequence). This CDR3 has 14 amino acids. CDR3 sequence reads: CASSFDQTSYEQYF. The DNA of the CDR3 is TGTGCCAGCAGCTTCGATCAAACTTCCTACGAGCAGTACTTC.

In its sample, this clone was seen a few times. The chain is built from TRBV7-8 and TRBJ1-2; 8 bases agree with TRBD1. Germline-derived CDR1 and CDR2 are SGHVS and FQNEAQ. V lost 1 base and J lost 4; bases outside the gene matches: 2. The CDR3 is 14 amino acids. The CDR3 loop is CASSLGTGIYGYTF. In nucleotides, the CDR3 is TGTGCCAGCAGCTTAGGGACAGGGATCTATGGCTACACCTTC.

The chain has TRBV3-1 (or the pseudogene TRBV3-2) and TRBJ2-1; 8 bases are shared with TRBD2. Losses at the gene ends were 1 base for V and 2 bases for J; bases not matched to a gene: 4. Germline CDR1 LGHDT, CDR2 YNNKEL (reference sequence). CDR3 size: 16 residues. In DNA form, the CDR3 reads TGTGCCAGCAGCCAAGTGAACGGGGGGGCCTACAATGAGCAGTTCTTC. This translates into CASSQVNGGAYNEQFF.

This clone was detected only once. This chain's CDR3 is CASSSQGAGGPNTQYF. In nucleotides, the CDR3 is TGCGCCAGCAGCTCCCAGGGAGCGGGGGGGCCAAATACGCAGTATTTT. The chain employs TRBV5-1 and TRBJ2-3; 10 nucleotides match TRBD2. The CDR3 consists of 16 residues. Germline V CDR1 and CDR2: SGHRS, YFSETQ. The J segment lost 7 bases and the V segment lost 3 bases, leaving 11 bases of the junction unmatched.

The chain has TRBV20-1 and TRBJ2-3; TRBD1 matches 8 bases. Germline-derived CDR1 and CDR2 are DFQATT and SNEGSKA (reference sequence). The CDR3 is 14 residues long. The V gene end was trimmed by 3 bases and the J gene end by 2 bases; junction bases not matched to a gene: 4. CDR3 protein: CSASQGAHTDTQYF. The CDR3 coding sequence is TGCAGTGCTAGTCAGGGGGCGCACACAGATACGCAGTATTTT.

The chain combines TRBV18 with TRBJ1-2; D unresolved. Trimming stripped 2 bases from V and 0 bases from J, with 10 bases between. The CDR3 contains 15 residues. The germline V gene has CDR1 KGHSH and CDR2 LQKENI. The CDR3 here is CASSPGLLANYGYTF. The CDR3 nucleotides are TGTGCCAGCTCACCAGGGCTCTTGGCTAACTATGGCTACACCTTC.

The J gene is TRBJ1-2, the V gene TRBV5-6, with D perhaps matching TRBD1 (5 bases). CDR1 and CDR2 (germline): SGHDT, YYEEEE. The CDR3 totals 14 residues. Trimming removed 4 bases from V and 8 bases from J, with 18 bases in between. The CDR3 reads CASSVRVLTVGYTF. The CDR3 DNA reads as TGTGCCAGCAGCGTCAGGGTTTTAACGGTCGGCTACACCTTC.

The chain employs TRBV6-5 and TRBJ1-1; 7 nucleotides line up with TRBD1. There are 12 residues in the CDR3. Germline CDR1 MNHEY, CDR2 SVGAGI. Trimming at V came to 0 bases and at J to 10 bases, leaving 2 bases not matched to a gene. The CDR3 sequence: CASSYSTGIAFF. The CDR3 bases are TGTGCCAGCAGTTACTCGACAGGGATAGCTTTCTTT.

The gene calls are TRBV3-1 (or the pseudogene TRBV3-2) and TRBJ2-6, with 7 nucleotides matching TRBD1. V lost 4 bases to trimming and J lost 0 bases; unmatched junction nucleotides: 12. The CDR3 spans 19 residues. Per the germline V gene, CDR1 is LGHDT and CDR2 is YNNKEL (reference sequence). The CDR3 protein is CASSRQPGQISSGANVLTF. The DNA for the CDR3 is TGTGCCAGCAGCCGACAACCGGGACAGATAAGCTCTGGGGCCAACGTCCTGACTTTC.

This clone appeared a few times. The V gene is TRBV2, the J gene TRBJ1-3; the D is unclear. CDR1 SNHLY and CDR2 FYNNEI come from the germline V gene. The CDR3 extends over 17 amino acids. V gave up 0 bases and J gave up 4 bases, with 16 bases separating them. In DNA, the CDR3 is TGTGCCAGCAGTGAAGCCCTCGGCGGGGTCAGGGGAAACACCATATATTTT. Translation gives CASSEALGGVRGNTIYF.

The sample holds one count of this clone. This chain joins TRBV2 and TRBJ1-2; 7 bases match TRBD1. Per the germline V gene, CDR1 is SNHLY and CDR2 is FYNNEI. The CDR3 runs to 14 residues. Trimming at V came to 3 bases and at J to 7 bases, leaving 8 bases not matched to a gene. CDR3 DNA: TGTGCCAGCAGTGATCTACAGGGGAGCGGTGGCTACACCTTC. Protein product: CASSDLQGSGGYTF.

This clone was detected only once. The chain uses TRBV3-1 (or the pseudogene TRBV3-2) and TRBJ2-1; 7 bases agree with TRBD1. V trimming: 1 base; J trimming: 3 bases; junction bases outside the gene matches: 3. The germline gives CDR1 LGHDT, CDR2 YNNKEL (reference sequence). The CDR3 has 15 amino acids. CDR3 nucleotide sequence: TGTGCCAGCAGCCAAGTCGGGACAGTCTACAATGAGCAGTTCTTC. This gives the protein CASSQVGTVYNEQFF.

V is TRBV19 and J is TRBJ1-1, with no clear D. The CDR3 runs to 11 residues. V was clipped by 3 bases and J by 11 bases, with 10 bases between them. Germline CDR1 reads LNHDA; CDR2 reads SQIVND (reference sequence). CDR3 loop: CASSIDRRAFF. The CDR3 nucleotides read TGTGCCAGTAGTATTGATCGGCGGGCTTTCTTT. The whole variable domain, remainder taken from reference TRBV19 and TRBJ1-1, is DGGITQSPKYLFRKEGQNVTLSCEQNLNHDAMYWYRQDPGQGLRLIYYSQIVNDFQKGDIAEGYSVSREKKESFPLTVTSAQKNPTAFYLCASSIDRRAFFGQGTRLTVV.

This clone was detected only once. The V call is TRBV5-1, the J call TRBJ2-1; 16 nucleotides line up with TRBD2. CDR1 and CDR2 from the germline V gene are SGHRS and YFSETQ. This CDR3 has 17 residues. The V and J ends lost 4 bases and 2 bases, in that order; junction bases with no gene match: 3. CDR3 sequence (DNA): TGCGCCAGCAGCCCCGGGACTAGCGGGGGGGCCTACAATGAGCAGTTCTTC. It specifies CASSPGTSGGAYNEQFF.

The rearrangement links TRBV7-6 to TRBJ1-2; 8 nucleotides match TRBD1. In germline, CDR1 is SGHVS, CDR2 FNYEAQ. The trim removed 2 bases at V and 4 bases at J, leaving 6 bases unmatched. The CDR3 sequence is 15 residues long. CDR3 protein: CASSLTATGVYGYTF. The DNA for the CDR3 is TGTGCCAGCAGCTTAACGGCGACAGGGGTCTATGGCTACACCTTC.

V is TRBV5-1 and J is TRBJ1-1; 9 bases align to TRBD1. This CDR3 has 14 residues. Germline V gives CDR1 SGHRS, CDR2 YFSETQ. The V gene end was trimmed by 3 bases and the J gene end by 4 bases; junction bases not matched to a gene: 4. CDR3 bases: TGCGCCAGCAGCTGGGGACAGGGCGTCACTGAAGCTTTCTTT. Encoded protein: CASSWGQGVTEAFF.